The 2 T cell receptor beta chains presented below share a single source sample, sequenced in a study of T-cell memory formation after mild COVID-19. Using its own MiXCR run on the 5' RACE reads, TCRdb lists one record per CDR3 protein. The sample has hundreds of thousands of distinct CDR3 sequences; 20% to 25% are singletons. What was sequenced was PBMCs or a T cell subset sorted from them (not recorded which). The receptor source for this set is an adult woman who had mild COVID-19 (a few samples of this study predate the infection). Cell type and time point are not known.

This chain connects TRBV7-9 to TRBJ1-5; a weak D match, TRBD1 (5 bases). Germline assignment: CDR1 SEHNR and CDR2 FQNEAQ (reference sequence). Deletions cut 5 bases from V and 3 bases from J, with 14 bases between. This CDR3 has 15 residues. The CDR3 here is CASSENDSPNQPQHF. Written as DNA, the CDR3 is TGTGCCAGCAGCGAAAACGACAGCCCCAATCAGCCCCAGCATTTT.

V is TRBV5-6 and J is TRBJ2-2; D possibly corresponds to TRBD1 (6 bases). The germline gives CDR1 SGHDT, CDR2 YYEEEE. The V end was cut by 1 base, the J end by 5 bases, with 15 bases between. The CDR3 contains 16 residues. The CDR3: CASSLPVWDTTGELFF. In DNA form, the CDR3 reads TGTGCCAGCAGCTTGCCAGTTTGGGACACAACCGGGGAGCTGTTTTTT.